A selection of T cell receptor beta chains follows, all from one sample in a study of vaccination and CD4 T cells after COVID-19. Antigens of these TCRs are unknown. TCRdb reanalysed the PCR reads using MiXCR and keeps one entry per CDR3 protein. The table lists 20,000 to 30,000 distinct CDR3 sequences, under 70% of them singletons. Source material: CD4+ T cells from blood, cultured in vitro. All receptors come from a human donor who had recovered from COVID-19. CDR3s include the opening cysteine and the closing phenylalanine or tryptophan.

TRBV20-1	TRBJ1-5	CSARDPRSNQPQHF
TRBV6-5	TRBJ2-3	CASSSDGTDTQYF
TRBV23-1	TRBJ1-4	CASSHPIEDRGTEKLFF
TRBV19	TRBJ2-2	CASSILAGGPGELFF
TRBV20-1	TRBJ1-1	CSAHSARGGFTEAFF
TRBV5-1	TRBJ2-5	CASSTRLAGVRETQYF
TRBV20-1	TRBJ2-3	CSARGLAGVAGDTQYF
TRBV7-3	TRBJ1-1	CASSFTGGNTEAFF
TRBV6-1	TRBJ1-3	CASSVEAGNTIYF
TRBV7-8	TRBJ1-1	CASSPQLNTEAFF
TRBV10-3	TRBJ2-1	CATRSSNGLASDEQFF
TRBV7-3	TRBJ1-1	CASSSDGTAAAEAFF
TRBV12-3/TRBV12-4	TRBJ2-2	CASSPHGRTSWTGELFF
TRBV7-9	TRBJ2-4	CASSSPPQGAKNIQYF
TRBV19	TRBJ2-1	CASSYPPGEQFF
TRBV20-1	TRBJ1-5	CSAIGSQNQPQHF
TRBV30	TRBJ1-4	CAWRRRDEKLFF
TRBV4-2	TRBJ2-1	CASSHSGDIGNEQFF
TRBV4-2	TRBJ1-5	CASSLGQGDHQPQHF
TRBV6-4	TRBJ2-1	CASSRGSSSYNEQFF
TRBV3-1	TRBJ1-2	CASSQRDGSYGYTF
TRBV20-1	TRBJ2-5	CSVTRDGGAETQYF
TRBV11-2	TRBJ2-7	CASSPPDSYEQYF
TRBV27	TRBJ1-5	CASSPHSANQSQHF
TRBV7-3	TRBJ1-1	CASSLTAVPNTEAFF
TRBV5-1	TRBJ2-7	CASSLTGTGGEQYF
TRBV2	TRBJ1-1	CASRGDGAEAFF
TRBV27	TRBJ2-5	CASRWTGVSETQYF
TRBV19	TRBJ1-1	CASRLEAEAFF
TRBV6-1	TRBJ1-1	CASSTRGEVSEAFF
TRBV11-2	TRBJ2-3	CASSLGTSGSTKYF
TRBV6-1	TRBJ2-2	CASSPRDRATGELFF
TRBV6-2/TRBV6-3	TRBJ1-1	CASSYWRTEAFF
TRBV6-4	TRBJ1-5	CASSERCSRDSNQPQHF
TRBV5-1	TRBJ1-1	CASSFSVPGDTEAFF
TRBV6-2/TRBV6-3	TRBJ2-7	CASSSRGTGRHEQYF
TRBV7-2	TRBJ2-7	CASSLRTSLLYEQYF
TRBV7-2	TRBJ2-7	CASSLSGVREQYF
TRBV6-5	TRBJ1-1	CASSYSRRGNTEAFF
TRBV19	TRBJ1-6	CASGDRGIANNSPLHF
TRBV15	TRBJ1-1	CATSRETLGRRNTEAFF
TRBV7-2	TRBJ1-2	CASSLGQRDGYTF
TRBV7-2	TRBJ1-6	CASSAQTGVNSPLHF
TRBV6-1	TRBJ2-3	CASRPPAGGDTQYF
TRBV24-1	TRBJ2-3	CATSDPADTQYF
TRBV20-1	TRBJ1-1	CSARKRGQDPKGHNTEAFF
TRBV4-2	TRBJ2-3	CASSSDLLAGDTQYF
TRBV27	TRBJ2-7	CASSPRDRFSYEQYF
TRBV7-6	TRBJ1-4	CASSLMTGEKLFF
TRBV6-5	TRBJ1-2	CASSYAGVEGYTF
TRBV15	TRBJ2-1	CATSSVPGYEQFF
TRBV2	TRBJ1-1	CASSVGSRNTEAFF
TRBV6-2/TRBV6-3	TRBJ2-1	CASSFIIGTSARNEQFF
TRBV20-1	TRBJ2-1	CSPLKDRTNEQFF
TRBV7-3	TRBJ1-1	CASSSSEREGRTEAFF
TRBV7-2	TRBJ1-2	CASTWTGGGYGYTF
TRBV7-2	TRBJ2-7	CASSSLLAGDPEQYF